A single sample gave rise to the 17 T cell receptor beta chains below, sequenced in a study of human T cells and chemical hapten exposure. TCRdb independently ran MiXCR on the RACE reads; one entry per CDR3 protein. Among 350,000 or so distinct CDR3 sequences listed, approximately 6.9% were seen once. Time point in this sample: patch test 1, 2 weeks after DPC sensitization. Treatment given: therapeutic diphenylcyclopropenone sensitization with weekly scalp DPC. The specimen was whole blood, collected in connection with sensitization to the hapten diphenylcyclopropenone (DPC). All receptors come from a woman younger than 35 with alopecia areata. Some clones in this sample may be carry-over from other donors' samples.

The chain joins TRBV7-6 to TRBJ1-1, with 8 bases identical to TRBD1. The CDR3 is 16 residues long. Per germline, CDR1 SGHVS and CDR2 FNYEAQ. After removal of 3 bases from V and 0 bases from J, the junction contained 6 bases not matched to a gene. The CDR3: CASSFAGGGMNTEAFF. The CDR3 DNA reads TGTGCCAGCAGCTTCGCAGGGGGCGGGATGAACACTGAAGCTTTCTTT.

The chain employs TRBV12-3 or TRBV12-4 and TRBJ1-1, with D tentatively TRBD1 (6 bases). Trimming took off 3 bases at V and 4 bases at J, with 12 bases between the two ends. The CDR3 extends over 14 amino acids. As DNA, the CDR3 is TGTGCCAGCAGTTTGAGGGGGAGGTTCACTGAAGCTTTCTTT. Protein: CASSLRGRFTEAFF.

This clonotype was observed a handful of times. This chain uses TRBV29-1 with TRBJ1-3; D not certain. The V gene lost 2 bases and the J gene lost 1 base, with 3 bases spanning the gap. The CDR3 runs 12 residues. CDR1 and CDR2 from the germline V gene are SQVTM and ANQGSEA. Written as DNA, the CDR3 is TGCAGCGTTGAAAGGTCTGGAAACACCATATATTTT. Protein product: CSVERSGNTIYF.

This clonotype was counted many times. The chain joins TRBV10-2 to TRBJ2-5; D ambiguous. Per germline, CDR1 WSHSY and CDR2 SAAADI. With 0 bases removed from V and 0 bases from J, the gap between germline ends came to 14 bases. This CDR3 has 17 amino acids. CDR3 in amino acids: CASSESQLLGYQETQYF. CDR3 in DNA: TGCGCCAGCAGTGAGTCACAGCTCCTGGGGTACCAAGAGACCCAGTACTTC.

The chain links TRBV19 to TRBJ1-5, with TRBD1 identical over 8 bases. Germline V gives CDR1 LNHDA, CDR2 SQIVND (reference sequence). CDR3 size: 15 residues. V gave up 5 bases and J gave up 5 bases; unmatched junction bases: 8. DNA for the CDR3: TGTGCCAGTAGTGGACAGGGTCAACTTCATCAGCCCCAGCATTTT. Protein: CASSGQGQLHQPQHF.

This clonotype has at least ten counts. The chain couples TRBV4-3 to TRBJ2-7; no firm D call. Germline V gene lookup returns CDR1 LGHNA and CDR2 YSLEER. The V end lost 2 bases, the J end lost 3 bases, and 14 bases lay between the germline ends. The CDR3 consists of 15 residues. CDR3 nucleotides: TGCGCCAGCAGCCAAATAGCCGACCTGAGCTACGAGCAGTACTTC. Amino acid sequence: CASSQIADLSYEQYF.

This clonotype was picked up many times. V usage is TRBV12-3 or TRBV12-4 and J usage is TRBJ2-3; TRBD1 or TRBD2 may be the D gene (5 bases each). The length of the CDR3 is 13 residues. The germline V and J ends were trimmed by 3 bases and 4 bases, with 8 bases remaining between them. In DNA, the CDR3 is TGTGCCAGCAGTTTTGGGGGAGCAGATACGCAGTATTTT. It codes for CASSFGGADTQYF.

This clonotype has only a few counts. The CDR3 bases are TGTGCCAGCAGCCAAGATCCGACAGGGTGGGCTGCAACTAATGAAAAACTGTTTTTT. Residues: CASSQDPTGWAATNEKLFF. The genes are TRBV4-2 and TRBJ1-4; 7 nucleotides agree with TRBD1. The CDR3 is made up of 19 amino acids. The germline CDR1 and CDR2 sequences are LGHNA and YNFKEQ. V shed 0 bases, J shed 0 bases, and the junction held 10 bases outside the gene matches.

This chain connects TRBV25-1 to TRBJ1-6; a possible D gene is TRBD1 (5 bases). Germline V gene lookup returns CDR1 MGHDK and CDR2 SYGVNS. The CDR3 runs 14 residues. V was clipped by 6 bases and J by 9 bases, with 15 bases between them. The chain's CDR3 is CASRWGGVGSPLHF. Here the CDR3 DNA reads TGTGCCAGCAGATGGGGGGGAGTTGGTTCACCCCTCCACTTT.

This clonotype was found a few times. This chain links TRBV20-1 with TRBJ2-3; D is undetermined. CDR3 length: 14 residues. The V end lost 6 bases, the J end lost 6 bases, and 19 bases lay between the germline ends. Germline CDR1 and CDR2: DFQATT and SNEGSKA (reference sequence). CDR3 region: CSAPKTRTRDTQYF. The DNA for the CDR3 is TGCAGTGCCCCAAAAACGAGGACCCGGGATACGCAGTATTTT.

Many counts were recorded for this clonotype. The V call is TRBV12-3 or TRBV12-4, the J call TRBJ1-4, with unresolved D. The CDR3 runs 18 residues. Trimming pared 3 bases from V and 0 bases from J, leaving 17 bases between. CDR3 bases: TGTGCCAGCAGTTTGTTCGGGAAATTGGGCGCAACTAATGAAAAACTGTTTTTT. It specifies CASSLFGKLGATNEKLFF.

This clonotype occurred many times. The rearrangement uses TRBV19 and TRBJ2-3; tentative D call: TRBD2 (5 bases). Germline values: CDR1 LNHDA, CDR2 SQIVND (reference sequence). The CDR3 has 16 residues. V lost 7 bases, J lost 2 bases, and 19 bases lay in between. CDR3 DNA: TGTGCCAGTACCCCAACCTGGACTTCCATCACAGATACGCAGTATTTT. This sequence encodes CASTPTWTSITDTQYF.

This clonotype has a count of ten or more. The chain joins TRBV20-1 to TRBJ1-5; TRBD1 aligns across 7 bases. The germline V gene encodes CDR1 DFQATT and CDR2 SNEGSKA (reference sequence). V dropped 5 bases and J dropped 5; count of bases not matched to a gene: 15. There are 16 residues in the CDR3. In DNA form, the CDR3 reads TGCAGTGCTCCTGCTCGAGAGGGGGCCGAGTATCAGCCCCAGCATTTT. Its translation is CSAPAREGAEYQPQHF.

This clonotype has just a few counts. This chain uses TRBV4-3 with TRBJ2-7; D may be TRBD2 (6 bases). CDR3 size: 16 residues. V was clipped by 3 bases and J by 2 bases, with 17 bases between them. Germline CDR1 and CDR2: LGHNA and YSLEER. The CDR3 protein is CASSHHTGTGTYEQYF. The CDR3 DNA reads as TGCGCCAGCAGCCATCACACCGGGACTGGCACCTACGAGCAGTACTTC.

This clonotype has more than one count but fewer than ten. The chain combines TRBV12-3 or TRBV12-4 with TRBJ2-3; a weak D match, TRBD2 (7 bases). This CDR3 has 16 amino acids. The V end was cut by 3 bases, the J end by 3 bases, with 16 bases between. CDR3 residues: CASSFRGGGSTDTQYF. The CDR3 DNA reads TGTGCCAGCAGTTTCAGGGGCGGGGGTTCAACAGATACGCAGTATTTT.

The chain links TRBV7-8 to TRBJ1-2, with 10 bases that match TRBD1. The CDR3 sequence is 14 residues long. Germline lookup yields CDR1 SGHVS and CDR2 FQNEAQ. The junction had 3 bases not matched to a gene; V was cut back by 1 base and J by 7 bases. The CDR3 DNA follows: TGTGCCAGCAGCTTAGGACAGGGGGCTGTTGGCTACACCTTC. It encodes CASSLGQGAVGYTF.

This clonotype was found many times. The CDR3 DNA follows: TGCAGTGCTAAGGACAGGGACCACGAGCAGTACTTC. The encoded protein is CSAKDRDHEQYF. J is TRBJ2-7 and V is TRBV20-1, with TRBD1 matching over 8 bases. The germline CDR1 and CDR2 sequences are DFQATT and SNEGSKA (reference sequence). The CDR3 has 12 residues. J lost 5 bases, V lost 4 bases, and 4 bases had no gene match.